The entry below gives a single T cell receptor (beta chain) sequence along with its context. The sample belongs to a study of response to subunit inactivated influenza vaccine. TCRdb redid the calling of the RT-PCR reads with MiXCR, one entry per CDR3 protein. The top ten hold about 12% of the sample, which has 450,000 to 500,000 distinct CDR3 sequences, around 9.9% seen once. The CDR3 loop spans 14 amino acids. Germline V gives CDR1 MNHNS, CDR2 SASEGT. Trimming took off 7 bases at V and 6 bases at J, with 16 bases between the two ends. The V call is TRBV6-1, the J call TRBJ1-5; D unresolved. The starting material was PBMCs from blood, obtained about 40 days after vaccination. This clonotype was obtained from a man aged 50 or older who received an inactivated influenza vaccine. The CDR3 region has the DNA TGTGCCAGCATGAGAGAGGGTTTCGGTCAGCCCCAGCATTTT. It translates to CASMREGFGQPQHF.